The following is a T cell receptor beta chain sequence with its context. Its antigen is undetermined. Profiled with immunoSEQ multiplex PCR; TCRdb holds only in-frame clones, not every one. The sample includes fewer than 25,000 clones, around four fifths of them seen just once. The data belong to a study of CD4 T cells in relation to SARS-CoV-2 and coronaviruses. Overall study context: PBMCs were cultured with antigen for over nine days before TCR beta sequencing.

Germline lookup yields CDR1 SGHRS and CDR2 YFSETQ. This CDR3 comprises 14 residues. The ends lost 1 base at V and 7 bases at J; junction bases unmatched: 6. The unexposed donors gave CD4+ T cells in about 2011-2018, prior to COVID-19. The cells were cultured for about 10 days before CD4+ T cells were isolated. Findings and limits, study-wide: In around 60% of donors, memory CD4+ clonotypes crossrecognized SARS-CoV-2 and at least one common cold coronavirus spike.

The V gene is TRBV5-1, the J gene TRBJ1-2; 8 bases line up with TRBD1. This sequence was found in a human donor in good health. Input material: CD4+ T cells from PBMCs, cultured in vitro. The CDR3 DNA reads TGCGCCAGCAGCTTGACAGGGGGTTTGAGTGGCTACACCTTC. It codes for CASSLTGGLSGYTF.